The rows below give T cell receptor beta chains drawn from one sample of a study of shared clonotypes between healthy human individuals. Assay used: immunoSEQ multiplex PCR; TCRdb lists only in-frame clones, some missing. The sample holds roughly 2,300,000 clones; roughly 92% are singletons and the top ten take approximately 0.41%. The sequenced sample was naive CD4+ T cells from PBMCs. These receptors were obtained from a man younger than 30 in good health. Some clones in this sample may be carry-over from other donors' samples. Each CDR3 is given with its conserved first and last residue.

TRBV5-4 CASSWDRGNYGYTF
TRBV10-3 CAISESPGNEQFF
TRBV7-3 CASSLGRLAGGPDQETQYF
TRBV27 CASSSTFGRNTIYF
TRBV5-1 CASSLPGTSGTDTQYF
TRBV5-8 CASSFNQPQHF
TRBV19 CATSGATNQPQHF
TRBV6-1 CASSEAVHYNEQFF
TRBV19 CASTSEGALNTEAFF
TRBV18 CASSPGRTMNQPQHF
TRBV2 CASSLQGMNTEAFF
TRBV7-2 CASSLVPRNNEQFF
TRBV18 CASSQSVGGPSF
TRBV30 CAWSPTEHLFYGYTF
TRBV27 CASSLRGKLFF
TRBV5-1 CASSMGSRHNEQFF
TRBV5-1 CASSLGLAGGPEQYF
TRBV19 CASSRGDGGEQYF
TRBV11-2 CASSYGNSFSPLHF
TRBV29-1 CSVGTVTNEKLFF
TRBV10-3 CAISDPGQGYTF
TRBV5-1 CASSTGGTSNEQFF
TRBV19 CASSIVGSIQDTQYF
TRBV27 CASSSSGRGELFF
TRBV14 CASSQAYLATSTDTQYF
TRBV18 CASSHRDNLGELFF
TRBV7-2 CASSFSVAGDRDTQYF
TRBV7-7 CASSFDRAETQYF
TRBV12-5 CASGLDYSMPEREGLQDTGELFF
TRBV2 CASSVGQAGINQPQHF
TRBV7-2 CASSLVFGDEKLFF
TRBV6-4 CASRDTGAPNEKLFF
TRBV27 CASSVGRAYNEKLFF
TRBV4-2 CASSQGWDSRGYGYTF
TRBV7-2 CASSLQQGASDTQYF
TRBV7-2 CASSFLGSAEAFF
TRBV4-3 CASSQALADNNEQFF
TRBV2 CASSEAGPPPPYF
TRBV28 CASTSGQGASYNEQFF
TRBV5-1 CASSLAVGANYGYTF
TRBV18 CASSPSGSYNEQFF
TRBV28 CASRGQGDIQYF
TRBV5-5 CASSLVGGKEHEQYF
TRBV29-1 CSVASPGPGTKNIQYF